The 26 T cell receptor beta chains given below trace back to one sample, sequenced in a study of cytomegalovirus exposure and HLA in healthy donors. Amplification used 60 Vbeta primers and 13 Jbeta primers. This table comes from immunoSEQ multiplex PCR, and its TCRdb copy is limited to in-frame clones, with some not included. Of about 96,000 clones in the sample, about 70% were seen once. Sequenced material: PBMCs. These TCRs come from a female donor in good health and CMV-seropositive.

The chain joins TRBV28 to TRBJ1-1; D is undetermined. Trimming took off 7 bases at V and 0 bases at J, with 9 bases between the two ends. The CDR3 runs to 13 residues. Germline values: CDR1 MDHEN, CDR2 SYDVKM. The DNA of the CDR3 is TGTGCCAGCAAGAGATCTATGAACACTGAAGCTTTCTTT. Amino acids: CASKRSMNTEAFF.

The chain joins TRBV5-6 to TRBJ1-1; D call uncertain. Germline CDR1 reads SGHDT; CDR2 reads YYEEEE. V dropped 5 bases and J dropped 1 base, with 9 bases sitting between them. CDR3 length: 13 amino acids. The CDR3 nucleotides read TGTGCCAGCAGTCCGCTCGGGAACACTGAAGCTTTCTTT. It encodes CASSPLGNTEAFF.

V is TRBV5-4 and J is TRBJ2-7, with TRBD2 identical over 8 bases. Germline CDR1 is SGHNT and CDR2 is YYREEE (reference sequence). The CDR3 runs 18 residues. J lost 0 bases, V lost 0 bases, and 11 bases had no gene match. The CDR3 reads CASSLDGRDPKSSYEQYF. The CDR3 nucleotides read TGTGCCAGCAGCTTGGACGGGAGGGACCCCAAAAGCTCCTACGAGCAGTACTTC.

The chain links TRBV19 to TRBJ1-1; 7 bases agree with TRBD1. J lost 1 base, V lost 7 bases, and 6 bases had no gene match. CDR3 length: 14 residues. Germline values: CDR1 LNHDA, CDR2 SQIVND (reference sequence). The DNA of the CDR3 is TGTGCCAGTACCTCCGACAGGGCGAACACTGAAGCTTTCTTT. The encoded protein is CASTSDRANTEAFF.

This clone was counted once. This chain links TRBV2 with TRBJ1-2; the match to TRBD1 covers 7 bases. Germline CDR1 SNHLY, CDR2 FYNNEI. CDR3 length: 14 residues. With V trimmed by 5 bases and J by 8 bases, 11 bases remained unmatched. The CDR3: CASSKTGRSGGYTF. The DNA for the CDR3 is TGTGCCAGCAGTAAGACAGGGCGTTCTGGCGGCTACACCTTC.

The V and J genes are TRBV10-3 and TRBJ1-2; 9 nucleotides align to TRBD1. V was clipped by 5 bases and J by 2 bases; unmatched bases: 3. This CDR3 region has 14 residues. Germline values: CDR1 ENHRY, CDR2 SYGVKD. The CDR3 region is CAISSDRGNYGYTF. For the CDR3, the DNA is TGTGCCATCAGTAGCGACAGGGGGAACTATGGCTACACCTTC.

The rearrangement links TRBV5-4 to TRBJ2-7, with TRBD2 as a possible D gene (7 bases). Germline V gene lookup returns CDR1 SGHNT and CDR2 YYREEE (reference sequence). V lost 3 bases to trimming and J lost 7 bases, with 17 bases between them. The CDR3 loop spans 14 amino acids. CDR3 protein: CASSSKGGAGEQYF. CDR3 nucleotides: TGTGCCAGCAGCTCGAAGGGGGGGGCAGGGGAGCAGTACTTC.

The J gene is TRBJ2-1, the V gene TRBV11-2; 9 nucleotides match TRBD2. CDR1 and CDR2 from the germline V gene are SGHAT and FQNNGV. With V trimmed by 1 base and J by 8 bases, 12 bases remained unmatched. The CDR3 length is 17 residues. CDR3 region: CASSLGVGTSIRYEQFF. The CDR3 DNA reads TGTGCCAGCAGCTTAGGGGTAGGGACTAGCATTAGGTATGAGCAGTTCTTC.

CDR3 bases: TGTGCCTGGAGTGTTACAGGGGACTATGGCTACACCTTC. Protein: CAWSVTGDYGYTF. The chain couples TRBV30 to TRBJ1-2; 7 bases align to TRBD1. The V segment lost 0 bases and the J segment 3 bases; nucleotides outside the gene matches: 1. CDR3 length equals 13 residues. Germline CDR1 and CDR2: GTSNPN and SVGIG (reference sequence).

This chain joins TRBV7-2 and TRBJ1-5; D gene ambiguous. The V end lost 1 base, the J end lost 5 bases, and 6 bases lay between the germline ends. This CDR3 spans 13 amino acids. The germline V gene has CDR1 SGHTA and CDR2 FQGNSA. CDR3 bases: TGTGCCAGCAGCTTAGTCCCGTATCAGCCCCAGCATTTT. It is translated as CASSLVPYQPQHF. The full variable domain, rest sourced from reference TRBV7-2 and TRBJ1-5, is GAGVSQSPSNKVTEKGKDVELRCDPISGHTALYWYRQSLGQGLEFLIYFQGNSAPDKSGLPSDRFSAERTGGSVSTLTIQRTQQEDSAVYLCASSLVPYQPQHFGDGTRLSIL.

The CDR3 nucleotides read TGTGCCAGCAGCCCCCCGGGGGGGGCGCGTAAGACCCAGTACTTC. Translating it yields CASSPPGGARKTQYF. V gene TRBV28 combines with J gene TRBJ2-5; 8 bases are shared with TRBD2. The V gene end was trimmed by 6 bases and the J gene end by 6 bases; junction bases not matched to a gene: 12. The germline V gene has CDR1 MDHEN and CDR2 SYDVKM. CDR3 length: 15 residues.

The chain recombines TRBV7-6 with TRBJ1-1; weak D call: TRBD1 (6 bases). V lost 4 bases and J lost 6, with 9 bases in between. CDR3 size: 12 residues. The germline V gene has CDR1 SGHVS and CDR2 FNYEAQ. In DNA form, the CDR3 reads TGTGCCAGCAGCTCGAGGGGGTCTGAAGCTTTCTTT. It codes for CASSSRGSEAFF.

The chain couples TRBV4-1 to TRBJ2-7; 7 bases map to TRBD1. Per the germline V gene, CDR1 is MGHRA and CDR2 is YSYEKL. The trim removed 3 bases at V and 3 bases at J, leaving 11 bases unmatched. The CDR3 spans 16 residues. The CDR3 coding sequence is TGCGCCAGCAGCCACTCCCCGGGACAGCCATACTACGAGCAGTACTTC. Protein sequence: CASSHSPGQPYYEQYF.

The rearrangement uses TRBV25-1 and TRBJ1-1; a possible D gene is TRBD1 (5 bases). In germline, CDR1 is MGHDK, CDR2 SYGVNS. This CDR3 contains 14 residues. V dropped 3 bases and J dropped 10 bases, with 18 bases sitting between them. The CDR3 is CASSDSAQGGVAFF. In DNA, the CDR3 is TGTGCCAGCAGTGACTCTGCCCAGGGTGGGGTAGCTTTCTTT.

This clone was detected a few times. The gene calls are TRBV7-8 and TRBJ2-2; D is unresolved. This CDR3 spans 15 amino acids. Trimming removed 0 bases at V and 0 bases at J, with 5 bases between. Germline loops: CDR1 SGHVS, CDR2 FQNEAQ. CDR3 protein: CASSLAQSNTGELFF. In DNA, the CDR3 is TGTGCCAGCAGCTTAGCGCAGTCGAACACCGGGGAGCTGTTTTTT.

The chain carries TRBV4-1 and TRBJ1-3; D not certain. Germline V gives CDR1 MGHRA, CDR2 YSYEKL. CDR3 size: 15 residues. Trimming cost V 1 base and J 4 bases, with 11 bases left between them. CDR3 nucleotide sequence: TGCGCCAGCAGCCAAGGGGAGGGTCCAGGAAACACCATATATTTT. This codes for CASSQGEGPGNTIYF.

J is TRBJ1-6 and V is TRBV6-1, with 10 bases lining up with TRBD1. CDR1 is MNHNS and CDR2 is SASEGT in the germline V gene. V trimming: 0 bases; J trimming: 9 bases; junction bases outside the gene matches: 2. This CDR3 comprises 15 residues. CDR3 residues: CASSEARTGGSPLHF. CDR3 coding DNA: TGTGCCAGCAGTGAAGCCCGGACAGGGGGTTCACCCCTCCACTTT.

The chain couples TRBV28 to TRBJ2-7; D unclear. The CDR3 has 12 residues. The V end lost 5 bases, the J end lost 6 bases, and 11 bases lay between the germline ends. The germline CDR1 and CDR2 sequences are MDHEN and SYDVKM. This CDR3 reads CASSTMRSEQYF. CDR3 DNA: TGTGCCAGCAGTACGATGCGGTCCGAGCAGTACTTC.

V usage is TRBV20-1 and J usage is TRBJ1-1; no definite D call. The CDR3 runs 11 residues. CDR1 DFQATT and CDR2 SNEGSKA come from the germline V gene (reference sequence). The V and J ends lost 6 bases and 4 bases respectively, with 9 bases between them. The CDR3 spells CSALLVTEAFF. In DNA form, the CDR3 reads TGCAGTGCCCTCCTCGTCACTGAAGCTTTCTTT.

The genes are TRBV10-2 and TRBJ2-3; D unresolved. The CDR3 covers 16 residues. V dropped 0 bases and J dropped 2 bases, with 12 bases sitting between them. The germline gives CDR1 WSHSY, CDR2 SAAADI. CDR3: CASSESTLYHTDTQYF. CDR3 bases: TGCGCCAGCAGTGAGTCGACTCTTTACCACACAGATACGCAGTATTTT.

In nucleotides, the CDR3 is TGTGCCAGCTCACCATCAACACAGGGTGAAGCTTTCTTT. It is translated as CASSPSTQGEAFF. The gene calls are TRBV18 and TRBJ1-1; possible D gene TRBD1, 6 bases. The V gene's germline CDR1 is KGHSH and CDR2 LQKENI. The CDR3 sequence is 13 residues long. The V and J ends lost 2 bases and 7 bases respectively, with 11 bases between them.

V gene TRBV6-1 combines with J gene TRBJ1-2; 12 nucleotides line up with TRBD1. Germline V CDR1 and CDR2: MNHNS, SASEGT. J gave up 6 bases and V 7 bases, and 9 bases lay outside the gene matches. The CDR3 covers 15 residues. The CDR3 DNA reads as TGTGCCAGCAACACTGCGGGGACAGGGGGCGATGGCTACACCTTC. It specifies CASNTAGTGGDGYTF.

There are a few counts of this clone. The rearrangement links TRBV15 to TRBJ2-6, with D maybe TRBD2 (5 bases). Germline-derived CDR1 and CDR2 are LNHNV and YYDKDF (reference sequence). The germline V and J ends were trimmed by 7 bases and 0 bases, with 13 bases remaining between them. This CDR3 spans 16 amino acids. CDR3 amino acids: CATTDGLISGANVLTF. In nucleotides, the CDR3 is TGTGCCACCACCGACGGACTGATCTCTGGGGCCAACGTCCTGACTTTC.

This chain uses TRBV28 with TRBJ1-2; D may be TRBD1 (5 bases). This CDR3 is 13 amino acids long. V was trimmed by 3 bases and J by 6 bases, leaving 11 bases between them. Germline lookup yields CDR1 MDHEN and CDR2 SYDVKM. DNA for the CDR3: TGTGCCAGCAGTTTTCAAGGGGATAATGGCTACACCTTC. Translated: CASSFQGDNGYTF.

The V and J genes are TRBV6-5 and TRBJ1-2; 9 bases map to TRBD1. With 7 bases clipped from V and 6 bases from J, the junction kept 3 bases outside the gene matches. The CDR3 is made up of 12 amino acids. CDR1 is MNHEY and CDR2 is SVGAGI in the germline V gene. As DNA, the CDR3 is TGTGCCAGCACCCGGACAGGGGATGGCTACACCTTC. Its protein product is CASTRTGDGYTF.

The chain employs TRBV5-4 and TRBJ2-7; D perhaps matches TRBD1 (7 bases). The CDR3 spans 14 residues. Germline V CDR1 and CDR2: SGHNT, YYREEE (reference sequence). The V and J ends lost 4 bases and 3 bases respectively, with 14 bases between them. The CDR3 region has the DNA TGTGCCAGCAGCCTCGACAGGGACTTCTACGAGCAGTACTTC. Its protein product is CASSLDRDFYEQYF.